The 6 T cell receptor beta chains reported below all come from one sample, sequenced in a study of early T cells in non-severe SARS-CoV-2 infection. Each CDR3 protein is one row after TCRdb ran MiXCR on the 5' RACE reads. The sample has tens of thousands of distinct CDR3 sequences; less than 15% are singletons. Sequences were derived from whole blood, sampled at baseline. Receptors originate from an adult who was a healthcare worker with PCR-confirmed SARS-CoV-2 infection or an uninfected control (not recorded which).

The V call is TRBV6-2 or TRBV6-3, the J call TRBJ1-1; TRBD1 is a possible D gene (5 bases). V was cut by 5 bases and J by 1 base, with 14 bases left in between. This CDR3 is built from 15 residues. Per germline, CDR1 MNHEY and CDR2 SVGEGT. The CDR3 coding sequence is TGTGCCAGCAGTAACACCGGGACCGAGAACACTGAAGCTTTCTTT. Translated, it gives CASSNTGTENTEAFF.

The chain recombines TRBV29-1 with TRBJ2-3; 8 positions match TRBD1. In germline, CDR1 is SQVTM, CDR2 ANQGSEA. The CDR3 extends over 11 amino acids. V lost 6 bases and J lost 6; bases outside the gene matches: 2. The CDR3 spells CSVRTGDTQYF. As DNA, the CDR3 is TGCAGCGTGCGGACAGGGGATACGCAGTATTTT.

This clonotype has a single count. The V and J genes are TRBV12-3 or TRBV12-4 and TRBJ2-3, with 12 bases identical to TRBD1. Unmatched junction bases numbered 6, after V lost 7 bases and J lost 4 bases. This CDR3 spans 15 amino acids. CDR3 protein: CASTWGTGGPDTQYF. The CDR3 coding sequence is TGTGCCAGCACCTGGGGGACAGGGGGCCCAGATACGCAGTATTTT.

The rearrangement joins TRBV28 to TRBJ1-4; D may be TRBD1 (5 bases). With 5 bases removed from V and 10 bases from J, the gap between germline ends came to 17 bases. The length of the CDR3 is 14 residues. The germline gives CDR1 MDHEN, CDR2 SYDVKM. The chain's CDR3 is CASSRDLSEAKLFF. Here the CDR3 DNA reads TGTGCCAGCAGTCGGGACCTGTCGGAGGCAAAACTGTTTTTT.

This clonotype appeared a few times. J is TRBJ2-3 and V is TRBV7-2; 9 bases match TRBD2. V was clipped by 5 bases and J by 5 bases; unmatched bases: 11. Germline loops: CDR1 SGHTA, CDR2 FQGNSA. The CDR3 extends over 16 amino acids. The CDR3 nucleotides are TGTGCCAGCAGCCGGATTGGGCGGGAGGGGGGAGATACGCAGTATTTT. Its translation: CASSRIGREGGDTQYF.

The chain employs TRBV10-3 and TRBJ1-5; D perhaps matches TRBD1 (5 bases). Germline CDR1 reads ENHRY; CDR2 reads SYGVKD. This CDR3 comprises 14 residues. Trimming shortened V by 6 bases and J by 2 bases, and 11 bases separated the two germline ends. In DNA form, the CDR3 reads TGTGCCATCAGCCCCAGGGACGGCAATCAGCCCCAGCATTTT. It specifies CAISPRDGNQPQHF.